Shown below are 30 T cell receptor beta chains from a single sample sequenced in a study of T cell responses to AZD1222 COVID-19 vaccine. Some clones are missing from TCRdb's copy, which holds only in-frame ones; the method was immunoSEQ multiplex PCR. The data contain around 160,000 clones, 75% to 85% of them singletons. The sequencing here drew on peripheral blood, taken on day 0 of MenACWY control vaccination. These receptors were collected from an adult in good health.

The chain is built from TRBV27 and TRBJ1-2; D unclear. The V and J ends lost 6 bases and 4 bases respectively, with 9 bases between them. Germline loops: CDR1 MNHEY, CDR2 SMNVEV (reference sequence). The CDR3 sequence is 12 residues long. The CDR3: CASRRAGYGYTF. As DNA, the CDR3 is TGTGCCAGCAGGCGGGCTGGCTATGGCTACACCTTC.

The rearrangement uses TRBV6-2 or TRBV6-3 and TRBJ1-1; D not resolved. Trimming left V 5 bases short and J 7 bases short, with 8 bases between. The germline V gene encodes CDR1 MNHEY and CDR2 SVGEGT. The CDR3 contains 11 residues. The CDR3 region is CASSPGVEAFF. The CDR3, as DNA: TGTGCCAGCAGTCCCGGCGTTGAAGCTTTCTTT.

The CDR3 bases are TGTGCCAGCAGGGCCTACAGGCTTTCAGGATCACCCCTCCACTTT. Protein sequence: CASRAYRLSGSPLHF. The chain joins TRBV6-5 to TRBJ1-6, with D perhaps matching TRBD1 (5 bases). Germline CDR1 reads MNHEY; CDR2 reads SVGAGI. V lost 6 bases and J 10 bases, leaving 19 bases between the germline ends. The CDR3 covers 15 residues.

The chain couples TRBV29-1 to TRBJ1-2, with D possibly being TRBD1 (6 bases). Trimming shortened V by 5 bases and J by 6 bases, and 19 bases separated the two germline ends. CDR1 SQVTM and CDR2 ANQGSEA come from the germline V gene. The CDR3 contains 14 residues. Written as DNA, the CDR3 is TGCAGCGTTTCCGTTGAGACAGGAGTTGATGGCTACACCTTC. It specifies CSVSVETGVDGYTF.

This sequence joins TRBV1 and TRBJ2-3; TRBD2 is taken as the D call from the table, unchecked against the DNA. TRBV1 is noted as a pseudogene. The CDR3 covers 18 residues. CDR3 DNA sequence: TGCACCAGCAGAGATCTGCAAATAGCGGGGGCCATGACAGATACGCAGTATTTT. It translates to CTSRDLQIAGAMTDTQYF.

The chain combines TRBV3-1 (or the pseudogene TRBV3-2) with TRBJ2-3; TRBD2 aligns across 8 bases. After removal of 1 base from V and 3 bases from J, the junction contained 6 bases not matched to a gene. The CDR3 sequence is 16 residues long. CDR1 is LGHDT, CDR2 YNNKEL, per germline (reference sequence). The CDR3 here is CASSQGLAGNTDTQYF. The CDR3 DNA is TGTGCCAGCAGCCAAGGTCTAGCGGGCAATACAGATACGCAGTATTTT.

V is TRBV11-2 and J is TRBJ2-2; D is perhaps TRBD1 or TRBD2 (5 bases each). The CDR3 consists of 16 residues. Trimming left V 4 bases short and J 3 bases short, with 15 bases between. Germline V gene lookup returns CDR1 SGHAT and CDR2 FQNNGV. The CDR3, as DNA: TGTGCCAGCAGCTCGCTCGTGGGGGTGGACACCGGGGAGCTGTTTTTT. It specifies CASSSLVGVDTGELFF.

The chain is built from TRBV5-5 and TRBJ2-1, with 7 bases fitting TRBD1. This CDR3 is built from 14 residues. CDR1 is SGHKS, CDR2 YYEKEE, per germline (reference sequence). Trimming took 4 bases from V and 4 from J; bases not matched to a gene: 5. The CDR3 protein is CASSAGTVYNEQFF. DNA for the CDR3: TGTGCCAGCAGCGCAGGGACAGTGTACAATGAGCAGTTCTTC.

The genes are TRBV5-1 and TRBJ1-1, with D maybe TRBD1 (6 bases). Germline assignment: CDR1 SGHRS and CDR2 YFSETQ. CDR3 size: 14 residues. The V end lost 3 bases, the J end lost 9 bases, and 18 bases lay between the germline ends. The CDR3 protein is CASSWDNKLPQAFF. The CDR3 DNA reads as TGCGCCAGCAGCTGGGACAACAAACTACCTCAAGCTTTCTTT. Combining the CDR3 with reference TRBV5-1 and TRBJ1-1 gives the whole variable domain KAGVTQTPRYLIKTRGQQVTLSCSPISGHRSVSWYQQTPGQGLQFLFEYFSETQRNKGNFPGRFSGRQFSNSRSEMNVSTLELGDSALYLCASSWDNKLPQAFFGQGTRLTVV.

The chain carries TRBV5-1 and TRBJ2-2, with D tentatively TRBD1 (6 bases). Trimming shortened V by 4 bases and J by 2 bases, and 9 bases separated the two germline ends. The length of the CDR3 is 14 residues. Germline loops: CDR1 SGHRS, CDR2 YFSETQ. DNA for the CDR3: TGCGCCAGCAGCCCCGGGACAAACACCGGGGAGCTGTTTTTT. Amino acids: CASSPGTNTGELFF. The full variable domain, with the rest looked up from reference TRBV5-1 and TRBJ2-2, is KAGVTQTPRYLIKTRGQQVTLSCSPISGHRSVSWYQQTPGQGLQFLFEYFSETQRNKGNFPGRFSGRQFSNSRSEMNVSTLELGDSALYLCASSPGTNTGELFFGEGSRLTVL.

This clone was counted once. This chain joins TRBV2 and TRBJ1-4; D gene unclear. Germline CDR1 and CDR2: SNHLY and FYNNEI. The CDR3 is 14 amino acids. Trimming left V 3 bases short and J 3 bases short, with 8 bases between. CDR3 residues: CASSEVRANEKLFF. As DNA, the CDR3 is TGTGCCAGCAGTGAGGTCCGGGCTAATGAAAAACTGTTTTTT.

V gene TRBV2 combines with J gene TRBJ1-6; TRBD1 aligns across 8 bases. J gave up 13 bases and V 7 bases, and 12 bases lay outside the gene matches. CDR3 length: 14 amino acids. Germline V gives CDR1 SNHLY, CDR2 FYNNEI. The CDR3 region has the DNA TGTGCCAGCATTCTAGGACAGGGCGGTGGTCCCCTCCACTTT. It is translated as CASILGQGGGPLHF.

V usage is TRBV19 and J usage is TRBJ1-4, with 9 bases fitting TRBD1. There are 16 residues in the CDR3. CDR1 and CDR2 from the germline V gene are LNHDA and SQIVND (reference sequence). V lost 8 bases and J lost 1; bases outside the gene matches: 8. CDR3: CASSGTGTITNEKLFF. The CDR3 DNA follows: TGTGCCAGTTCCGGGACAGGGACTATAACTAATGAAAAACTGTTTTTT.

CDR3 bases: TGTGCCAGCAGTAGGGACAGGGATCAGCCCCAGCATTTT. It specifies CASSRDRDQPQHF. The chain uses TRBV2 and TRBJ1-5, with 9 bases aligning to TRBD1. Trimming at V came to 5 bases and at J to 5 bases, leaving 1 base not matched to a gene. Germline values: CDR1 SNHLY, CDR2 FYNNEI. The CDR3 extends over 13 amino acids.

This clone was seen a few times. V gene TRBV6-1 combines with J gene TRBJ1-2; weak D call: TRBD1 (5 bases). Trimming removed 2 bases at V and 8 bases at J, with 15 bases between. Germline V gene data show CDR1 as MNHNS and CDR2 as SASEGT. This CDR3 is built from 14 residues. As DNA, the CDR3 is TGTGCCAGCAGTGAAACCCCAGGGATGGGAGGCTACACCTTC. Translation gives CASSETPGMGGYTF.

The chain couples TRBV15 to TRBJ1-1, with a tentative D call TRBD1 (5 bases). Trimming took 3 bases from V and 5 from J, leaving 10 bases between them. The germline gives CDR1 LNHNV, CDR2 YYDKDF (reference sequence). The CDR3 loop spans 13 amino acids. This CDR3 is CATSRGRETEAFF. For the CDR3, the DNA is TGTGCCACCAGCAGGGGGCGCGAGACTGAAGCTTTCTTT.

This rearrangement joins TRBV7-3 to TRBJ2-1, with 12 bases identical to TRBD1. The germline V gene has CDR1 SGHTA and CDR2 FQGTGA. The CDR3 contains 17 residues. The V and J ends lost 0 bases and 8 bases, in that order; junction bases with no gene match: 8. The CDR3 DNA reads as TGTGCCAGCAGCTTAACGGGGACAGGGGGCGCTGACGATGAGCAGTTCTTC. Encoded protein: CASSLTGTGGADDEQFF.

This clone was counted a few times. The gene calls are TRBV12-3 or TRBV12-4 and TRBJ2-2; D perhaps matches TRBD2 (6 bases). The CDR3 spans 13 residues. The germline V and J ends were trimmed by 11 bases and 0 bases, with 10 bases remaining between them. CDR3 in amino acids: CAGGAPNTGELFF. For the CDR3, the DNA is TGTGCCGGCGGGGCACCGAACACCGGGGAGCTGTTTTTT.

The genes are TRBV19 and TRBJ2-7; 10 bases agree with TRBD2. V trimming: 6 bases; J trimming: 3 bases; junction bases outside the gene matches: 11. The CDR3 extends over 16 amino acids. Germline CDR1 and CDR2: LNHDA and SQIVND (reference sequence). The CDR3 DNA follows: TGTGCCAGTAGCACTATAGCGGGGGGTAAGGACTACGAGCAGTACTTC. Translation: CASSTIAGGKDYEQYF.

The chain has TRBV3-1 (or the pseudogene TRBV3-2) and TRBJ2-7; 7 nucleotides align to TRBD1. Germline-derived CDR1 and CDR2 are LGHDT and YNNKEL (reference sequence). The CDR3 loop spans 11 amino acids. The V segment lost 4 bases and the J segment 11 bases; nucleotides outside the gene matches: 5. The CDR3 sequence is CASSRGTEKYF. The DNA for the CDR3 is TGTGCCAGCAGCCGAGGGACAGAAAAGTACTTC.

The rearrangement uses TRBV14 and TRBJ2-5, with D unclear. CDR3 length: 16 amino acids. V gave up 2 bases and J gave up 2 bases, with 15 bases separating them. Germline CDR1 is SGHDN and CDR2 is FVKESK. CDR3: CASSQLTYTLQETQYF. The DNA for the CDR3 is TGTGCCAGCAGCCAATTAACATACACCCTTCAAGAGACCCAGTACTTC. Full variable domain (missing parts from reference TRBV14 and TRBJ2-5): EAGVTQFPSHSVIEKGQTVTLRCDPISGHDNLYWYRRVMGKEIKFLLHFVKESKQDESGMPNNRFLAERTGGTYSTLKVQPAELEDSGVYFCASSQLTYTLQETQYFGPGTRLLVL.

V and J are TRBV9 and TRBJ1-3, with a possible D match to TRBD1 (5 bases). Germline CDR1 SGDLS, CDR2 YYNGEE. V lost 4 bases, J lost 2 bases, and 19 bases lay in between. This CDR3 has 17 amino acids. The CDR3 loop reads CASSLQPQGSAGNTIYF. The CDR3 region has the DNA TGTGCCAGCAGCCTCCAGCCCCAGGGTTCAGCTGGAAACACCATATATTTT.

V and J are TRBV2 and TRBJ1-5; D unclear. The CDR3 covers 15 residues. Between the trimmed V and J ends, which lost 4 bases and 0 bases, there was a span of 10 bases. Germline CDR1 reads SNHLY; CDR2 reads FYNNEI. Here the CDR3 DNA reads TGTGCCAGCAGTGGGGTTGGGGATAGCAATCAGCCCCAGCATTTT. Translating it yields CASSGVGDSNQPQHF.

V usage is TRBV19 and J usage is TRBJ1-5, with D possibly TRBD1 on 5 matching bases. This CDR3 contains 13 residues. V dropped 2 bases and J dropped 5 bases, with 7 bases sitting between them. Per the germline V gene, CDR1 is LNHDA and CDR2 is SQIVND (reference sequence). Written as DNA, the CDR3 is TGTGCCAGTAGTATACGCAGGGATCAGCCCCAGCATTTT. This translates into CASSIRRDQPQHF.

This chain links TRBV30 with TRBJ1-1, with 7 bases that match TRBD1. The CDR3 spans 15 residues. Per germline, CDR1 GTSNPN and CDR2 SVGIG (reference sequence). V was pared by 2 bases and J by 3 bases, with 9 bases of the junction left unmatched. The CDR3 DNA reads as TGTGCCTGGAGTCCCCGGACAGGTCCTTACACTGAAGCTTTCTTT. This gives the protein CAWSPRTGPYTEAFF.

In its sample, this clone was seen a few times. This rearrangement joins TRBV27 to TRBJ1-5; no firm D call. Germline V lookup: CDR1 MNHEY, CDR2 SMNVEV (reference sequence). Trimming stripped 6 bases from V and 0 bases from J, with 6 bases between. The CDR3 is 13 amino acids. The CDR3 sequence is CASRADSNQPQHF. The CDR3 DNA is TGTGCCAGCAGGGCGGATAGCAATCAGCCCCAGCATTTT.

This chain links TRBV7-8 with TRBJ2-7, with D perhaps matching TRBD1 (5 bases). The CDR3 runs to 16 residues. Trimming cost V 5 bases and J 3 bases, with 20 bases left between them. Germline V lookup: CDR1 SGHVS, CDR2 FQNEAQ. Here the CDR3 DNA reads TGTGCCAGCAGCCTTCAGGGATCTGCTATTCTCTACGAGCAGTACGTC. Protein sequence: CASSLQGSAILYEQYV.

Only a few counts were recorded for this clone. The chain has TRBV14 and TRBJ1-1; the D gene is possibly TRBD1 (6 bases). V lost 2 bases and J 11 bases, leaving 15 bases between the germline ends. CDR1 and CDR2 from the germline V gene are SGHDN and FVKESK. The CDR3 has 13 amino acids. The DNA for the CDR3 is TGTGCCAGCAGCCAAATAACAGGGCAAAGCGCTTTCTTT. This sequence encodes CASSQITGQSAFF.

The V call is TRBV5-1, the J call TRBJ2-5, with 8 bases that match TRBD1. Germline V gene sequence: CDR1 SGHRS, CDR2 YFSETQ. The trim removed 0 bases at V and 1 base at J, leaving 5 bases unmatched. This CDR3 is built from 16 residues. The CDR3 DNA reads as TGCGCCAGCAGCTTGGCCCCGACAGGGGCCCAAGAGACCCAGTACTTC. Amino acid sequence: CASSLAPTGAQETQYF.

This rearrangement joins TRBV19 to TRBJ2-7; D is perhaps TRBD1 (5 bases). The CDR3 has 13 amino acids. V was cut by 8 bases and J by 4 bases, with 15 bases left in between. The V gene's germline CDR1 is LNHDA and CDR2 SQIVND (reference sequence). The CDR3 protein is CASQGVNRYEQYV. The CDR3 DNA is TGTGCCAGTCAGGGTGTAAATCGTTACGAGCAGTACGTC.